Presented here are 8 T cell receptor beta chains from one specimen sequenced in a study of radiotherapy plus CTLA-4 blockade in lung cancer (dated by TCRdb to the late 2010s). Library preparation employed the immunoSEQ multiplex PCR assay. This is the immuneACCESS table as TCRdb keeps it, with only in-frame sequences that have V and J called. A part of the clones is gone; compared with another copy, unresolved V genes explain less than half, and the rest is unexplained. In this sample the table shows some 18,000 clones, around 86% of which occur a single time. The ten largest clones represent about a quarter of the sample. Sequencing used peripheral blood, obtained from a patient treated with radiotherapy plus ipilimumab. These TCRs come from a human donor with non-small cell lung cancer whose response to radiotherapy plus ipilimumab could not be evaluated.

The V gene is TRBV13, the J gene TRBJ2-1; 9 bases are a match to TRBD1. Germline V lookup: CDR1 PRHDT, CDR2 FYEKMQ (reference sequence). After removal of 5 bases from V and 0 bases from J, the junction contained 14 bases not matched to a gene. CDR3 length: 19 amino acids. CDR3 sequence (DNA): TGTGCCAGCAGCCCCGGACAGGGGAGTAGCGGAGGCTCCTACAATGAGCAGTTCTTC. This encodes CASSPGQGSSGGSYNEQFF.

The chain recombines TRBV19 with TRBJ2-7, with TRBD2 matching over 14 bases. The CDR3 has 15 amino acids. The V and J ends lost 5 bases and 3 bases, in that order; junction bases with no gene match: 3. The germline V gene has CDR1 LNHDA and CDR2 SQIVND (reference sequence). CDR3 in amino acids: CASSRLAGGLYEQYF. Written as DNA, the CDR3 is TGTGCCAGTAGTCGACTAGCGGGAGGGCTCTACGAGCAGTACTTC.

The genes are TRBV14 and TRBJ2-5; D possibly corresponds to TRBD2 (6 bases). Germline CDR1 is SGHDN and CDR2 is FVKESK. Trimming pared 4 bases from V and 3 bases from J, leaving 18 bases between. CDR3 length: 16 residues. DNA of the CDR3: TGTGCCAGCAGCCCCCCTAGGAGGGGATTGGAAGAGACCCAGTACTTC. Translation: CASSPPRRGLEETQYF.

The gene calls are TRBV28 and TRBJ2-5, with 9 bases identical to TRBD2. Germline-derived CDR1 and CDR2 are MDHEN and SYDVKM. Trimming took 3 bases from V and 3 from J; bases not matched to a gene: 8. The CDR3 extends over 16 amino acids. The CDR3 nucleotides read TGTGCCAGCAGTTTCCCTAGCGGGGTAGGAAAAGAGACCCAGTACTTC. Translating gives CASSFPSGVGKETQYF.

The rearrangement uses TRBV25-1 and TRBJ2-1; D possibly corresponds to TRBD1 (5 bases). Trimming pared 7 bases from V and 7 bases from J, leaving 11 bases between. Germline assignment: CDR1 MGHDK and CDR2 SYGVNS. CDR3 size: 12 residues. The CDR3 loop is CASMGLTNEQFF. The CDR3 nucleotides read TGTGCCAGCATGGGGCTAACAAATGAGCAGTTCTTC. Complete variable domain (other parts from reference TRBV25-1 and TRBJ2-1): EADIYQTPRYLVIGTGKKITLECSQTMGHDKMYWYQQDPGMELHLIHYSYGVNSTEKGDLSSESTVSRIRTEHFPLTLESARPSHTSQYLCASMGLTNEQFFGPGTRLTVL.

This clone was seen only once. This chain uses TRBV7-9 with TRBJ1-4, with D possibly TRBD1 on 5 matching bases. V lost 11 bases to trimming and J lost 7 bases, with 14 bases between them. CDR1 and CDR2 from the germline V gene are SEHNR and FQNEAQ (reference sequence). CDR3 length: 12 amino acids. The CDR3 loop reads CALQGMSEKLFF. Here the CDR3 DNA reads TGTGCCTTGCAGGGTATGAGTGAAAAACTGTTTTTT.

The chain employs TRBV28 and TRBJ2-5; TRBD1 matches at 7 bases. The V and J ends lost 3 bases and 3 bases, in that order; junction bases with no gene match: 7. The CDR3 length is 15 residues. Germline assignment: CDR1 MDHEN and CDR2 SYDVKM. The CDR3 coding sequence is TGTGCCAGCAGTTTCAGAGGGGGCAATGAAGAGACCCAGTACTTC. It specifies CASSFRGGNEETQYF.

The chain recombines TRBV28 with TRBJ1-4; D uncertain. This CDR3 comprises 18 residues. The germline V gene encodes CDR1 MDHEN and CDR2 SYDVKM. V was trimmed by 4 bases and J by 7 bases, leaving 25 bases between them. DNA of the CDR3: TGTGCCAGCAGTTCCATACTCCTGAAGCAAACAGTCATTGAAAAACTGTTTTTT. Its translation: CASSSILLKQTVIEKLFF. Variable domain in full (rest from reference TRBV28 and TRBJ1-4): DVKVTQSSRYLVKRTGEKVFLECVQDMDHENMFWYRQDPGLGLRLIYFSYDVKMKEKGDIPEGYSVSREKKERFSLILESASTNQTSMYLCASSSILLKQTVIEKLFFGSGTQLSVL.